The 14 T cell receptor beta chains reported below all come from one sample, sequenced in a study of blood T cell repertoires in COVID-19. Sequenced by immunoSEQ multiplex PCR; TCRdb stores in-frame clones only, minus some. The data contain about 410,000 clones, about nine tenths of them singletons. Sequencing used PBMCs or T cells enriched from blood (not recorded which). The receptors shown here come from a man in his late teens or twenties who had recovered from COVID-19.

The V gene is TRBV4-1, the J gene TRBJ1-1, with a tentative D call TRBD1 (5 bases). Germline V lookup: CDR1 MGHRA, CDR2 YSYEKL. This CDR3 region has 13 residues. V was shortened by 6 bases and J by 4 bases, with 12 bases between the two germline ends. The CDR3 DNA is TGCGCCAGCAGTGCACAGGTCCCCACTGAAGCTTTCTTT. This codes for CASSAQVPTEAFF.

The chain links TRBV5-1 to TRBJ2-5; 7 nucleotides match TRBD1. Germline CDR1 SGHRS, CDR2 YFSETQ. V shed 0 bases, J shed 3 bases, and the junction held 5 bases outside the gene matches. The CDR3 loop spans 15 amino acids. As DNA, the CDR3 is TGCGCCAGCAGCTTGGCCTCGACAGGGAAAGAGACCCAGTACTTC. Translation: CASSLASTGKETQYF.

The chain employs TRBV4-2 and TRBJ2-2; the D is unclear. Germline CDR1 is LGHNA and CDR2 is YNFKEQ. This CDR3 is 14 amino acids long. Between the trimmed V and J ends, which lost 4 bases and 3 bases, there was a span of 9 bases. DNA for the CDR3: TGTGCCAGCAGCCTCGAGATTCACACCGGGGAGCTGTTTTTT. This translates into CASSLEIHTGELFF.

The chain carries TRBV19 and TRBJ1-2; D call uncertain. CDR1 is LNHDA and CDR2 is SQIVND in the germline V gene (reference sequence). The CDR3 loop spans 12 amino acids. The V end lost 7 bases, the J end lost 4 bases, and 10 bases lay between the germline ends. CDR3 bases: TGTGCCAGTACTAACAGTCCCTATGGCTACACCTTC. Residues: CASTNSPYGYTF.

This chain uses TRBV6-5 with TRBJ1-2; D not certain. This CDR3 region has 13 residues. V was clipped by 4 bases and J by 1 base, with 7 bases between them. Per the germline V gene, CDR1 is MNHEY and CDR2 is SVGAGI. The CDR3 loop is CASSSTVNYGYTF. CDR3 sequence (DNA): TGTGCCAGCAGTTCCACAGTTAACTATGGCTACACCTTC.

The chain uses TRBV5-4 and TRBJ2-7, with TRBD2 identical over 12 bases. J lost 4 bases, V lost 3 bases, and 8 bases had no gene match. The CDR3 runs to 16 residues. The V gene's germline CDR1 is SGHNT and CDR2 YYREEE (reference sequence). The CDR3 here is CASSSRLAGEQYEQYF. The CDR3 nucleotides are TGTGCCAGCAGCTCACGACTAGCGGGAGAACAGTACGAGCAGTACTTC.

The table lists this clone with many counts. The CDR3 coding sequence is TGTGCCAGCAGTTACTCGGACAGGGTGGACTATGGCTACACCTTC. Its translation: CASSYSDRVDYGYTF. The chain carries TRBV6-5 and TRBJ1-2, with 8 nucleotides matching TRBD1. Germline V CDR1 and CDR2: MNHEY, SVGAGI. J was trimmed by 3 bases and V by 0 bases; bases with no gene match: 3. The CDR3 sequence is 15 residues long.

This chain's CDR3 is CASMAVRTDVEAFF. The DNA of the CDR3 is TGTGCCAGCATGGCTGTCAGAACAGATGTTGAAGCTTTCTTT. The rearrangement joins TRBV6-5 to TRBJ1-1; D gene unclear. CDR1 is MNHEY, CDR2 SVGAGI, per germline. This CDR3 region has 14 residues. Between the trimmed V and J ends, which lost 7 bases and 7 bases, there was a span of 19 bases.

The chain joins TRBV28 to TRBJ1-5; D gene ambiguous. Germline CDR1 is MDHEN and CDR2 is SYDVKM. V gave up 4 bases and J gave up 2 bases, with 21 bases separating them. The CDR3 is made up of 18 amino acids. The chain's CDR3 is CASSSVTLRIFGNQPQHF. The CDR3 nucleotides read TGTGCCAGCAGTTCCGTGACCTTGCGGATTTTCGGCAATCAGCCCCAGCATTTT.

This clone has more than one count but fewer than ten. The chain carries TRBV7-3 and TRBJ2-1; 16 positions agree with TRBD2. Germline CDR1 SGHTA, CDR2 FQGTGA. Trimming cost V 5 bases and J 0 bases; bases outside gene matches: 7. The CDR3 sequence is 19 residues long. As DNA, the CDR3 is TGTGCCAGCAGCCAAGGGACTAGCGGGAGGGAGAGCTCCTACAATGAGCAGTTCTTC. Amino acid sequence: CASSQGTSGRESSYNEQFF.

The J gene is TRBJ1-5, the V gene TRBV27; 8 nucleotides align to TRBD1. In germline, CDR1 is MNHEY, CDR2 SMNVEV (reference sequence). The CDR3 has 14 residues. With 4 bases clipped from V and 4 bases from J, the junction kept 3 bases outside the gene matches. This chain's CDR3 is CASSYRQGNQPQHF. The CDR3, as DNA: TGTGCCAGCAGTTATAGACAGGGGAATCAGCCCCAGCATTTT.

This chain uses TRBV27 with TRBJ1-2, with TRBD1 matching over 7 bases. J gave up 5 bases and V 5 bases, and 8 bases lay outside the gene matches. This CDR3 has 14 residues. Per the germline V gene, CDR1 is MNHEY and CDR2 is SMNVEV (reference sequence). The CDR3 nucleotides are TGTGCCAGCAGTGCACCGGGACAGATGTATGGCTACACCTTC. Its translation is CASSAPGQMYGYTF.

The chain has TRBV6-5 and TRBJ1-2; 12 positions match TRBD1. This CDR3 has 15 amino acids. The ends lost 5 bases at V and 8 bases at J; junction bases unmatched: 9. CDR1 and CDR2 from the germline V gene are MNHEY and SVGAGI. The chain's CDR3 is CASSRPGTGGGGYTF. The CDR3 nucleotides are TGTGCCAGCAGTCGACCCGGGACAGGGGGCGGGGGCTACACCTTC.

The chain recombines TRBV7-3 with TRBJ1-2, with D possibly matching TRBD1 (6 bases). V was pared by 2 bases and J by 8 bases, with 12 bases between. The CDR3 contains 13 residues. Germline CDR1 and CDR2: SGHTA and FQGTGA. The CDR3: CASSLGDMRGYTF. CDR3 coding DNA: TGTGCCAGCAGCTTAGGGGACATGCGGGGCTACACCTTC. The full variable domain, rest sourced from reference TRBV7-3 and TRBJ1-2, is GAGVSQTPSNKVTEKGKYVELRCDPISGHTALYWYRQSLGQGPEFLIYFQGTGAADDSGLPNDRFFAVRPEGSVSTLKIQRTERGDSAVYLCASSLGDMRGYTFGSGTRLTVV.